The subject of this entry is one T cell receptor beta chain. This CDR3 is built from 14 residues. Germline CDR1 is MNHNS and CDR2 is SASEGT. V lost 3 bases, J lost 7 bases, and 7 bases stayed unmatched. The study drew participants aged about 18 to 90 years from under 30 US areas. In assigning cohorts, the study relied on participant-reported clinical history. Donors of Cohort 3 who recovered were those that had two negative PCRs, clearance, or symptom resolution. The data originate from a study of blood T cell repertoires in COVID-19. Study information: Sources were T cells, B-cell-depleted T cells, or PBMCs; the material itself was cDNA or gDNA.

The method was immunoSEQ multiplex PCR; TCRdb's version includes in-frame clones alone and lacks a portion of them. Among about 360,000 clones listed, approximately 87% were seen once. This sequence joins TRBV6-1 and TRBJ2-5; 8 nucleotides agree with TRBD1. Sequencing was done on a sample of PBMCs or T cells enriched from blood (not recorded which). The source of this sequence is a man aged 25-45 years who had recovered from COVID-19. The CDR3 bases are TGTGCCAGCAGTGATGGGACAGGTAGTGGGACCCAGTACTTC. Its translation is CASSDGTGSGTQYF.